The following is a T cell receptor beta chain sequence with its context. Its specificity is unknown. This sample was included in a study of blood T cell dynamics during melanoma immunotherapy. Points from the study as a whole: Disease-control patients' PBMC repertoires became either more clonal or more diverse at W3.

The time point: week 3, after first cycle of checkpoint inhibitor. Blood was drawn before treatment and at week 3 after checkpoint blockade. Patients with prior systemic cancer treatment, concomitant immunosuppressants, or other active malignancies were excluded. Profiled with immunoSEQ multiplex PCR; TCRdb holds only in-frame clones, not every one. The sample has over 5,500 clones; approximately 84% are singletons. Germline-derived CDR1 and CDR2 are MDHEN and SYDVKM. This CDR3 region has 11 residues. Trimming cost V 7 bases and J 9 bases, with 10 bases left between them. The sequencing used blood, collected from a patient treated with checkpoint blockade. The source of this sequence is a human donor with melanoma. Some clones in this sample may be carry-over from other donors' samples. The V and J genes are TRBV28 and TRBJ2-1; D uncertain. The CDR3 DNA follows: TGTGCCAGCACCTCGGCCTCTGAGCAGTTCTTC. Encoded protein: CASTSASEQFF.